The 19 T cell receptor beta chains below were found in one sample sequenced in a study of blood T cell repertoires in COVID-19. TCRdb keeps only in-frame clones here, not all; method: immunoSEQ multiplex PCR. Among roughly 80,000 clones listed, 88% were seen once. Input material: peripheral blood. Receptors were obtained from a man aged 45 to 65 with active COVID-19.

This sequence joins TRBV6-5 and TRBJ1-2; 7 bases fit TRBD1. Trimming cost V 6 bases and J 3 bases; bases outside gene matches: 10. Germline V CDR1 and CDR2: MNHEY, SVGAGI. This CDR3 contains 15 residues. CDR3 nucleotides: TGTGCCAGCAGCCCCGGGGCAGGGGGACACTATGGCTACACCTTC. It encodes CASSPGAGGHYGYTF.

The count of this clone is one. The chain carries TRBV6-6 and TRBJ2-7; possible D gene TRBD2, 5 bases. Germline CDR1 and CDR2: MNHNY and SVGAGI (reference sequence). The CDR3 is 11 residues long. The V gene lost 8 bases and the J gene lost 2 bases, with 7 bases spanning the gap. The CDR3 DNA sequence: TGTGCCAGCGGAGGACCCTACGAGCAGTACTTC. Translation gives CASGGPYEQYF.

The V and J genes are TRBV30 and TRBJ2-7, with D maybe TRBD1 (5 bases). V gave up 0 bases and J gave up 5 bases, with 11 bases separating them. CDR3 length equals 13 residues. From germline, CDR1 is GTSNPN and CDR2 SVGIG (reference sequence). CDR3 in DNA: TGTGCCTGGAGTGTAGGGCAGGGCGACGAGCAGTACTTC. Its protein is CAWSVGQGDEQYF.

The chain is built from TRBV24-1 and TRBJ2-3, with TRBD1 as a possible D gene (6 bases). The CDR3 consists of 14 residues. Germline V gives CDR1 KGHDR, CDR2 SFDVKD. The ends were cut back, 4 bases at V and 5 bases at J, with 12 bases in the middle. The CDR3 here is CATSEGAGGDTQYF. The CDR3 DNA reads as TGTGCCACCAGTGAGGGGGCAGGTGGAGATACGCAGTATTTT.

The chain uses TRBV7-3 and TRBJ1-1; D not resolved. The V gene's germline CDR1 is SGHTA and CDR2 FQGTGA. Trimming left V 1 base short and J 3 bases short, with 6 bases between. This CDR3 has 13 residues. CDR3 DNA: TGTGCCAGCAGCTTAAGGCCCGACACTGAAGCTTTCTTT. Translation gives CASSLRPDTEAFF.

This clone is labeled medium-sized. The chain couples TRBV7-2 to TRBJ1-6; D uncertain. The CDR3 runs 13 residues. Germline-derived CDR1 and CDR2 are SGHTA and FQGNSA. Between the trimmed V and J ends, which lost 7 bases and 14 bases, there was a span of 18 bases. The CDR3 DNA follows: TGTGCCAGCACTTCGACTGCCGGGATGACCCTCCACTTT. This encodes CASTSTAGMTLHF.

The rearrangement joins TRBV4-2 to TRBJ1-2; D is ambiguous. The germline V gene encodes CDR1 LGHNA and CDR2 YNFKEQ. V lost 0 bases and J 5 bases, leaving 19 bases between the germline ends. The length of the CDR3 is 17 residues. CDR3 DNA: TGTGCCAGCAGCCAAGATCAACGAGGAAGCTTTCGGTATGGCTACACCTTC. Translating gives CASSQDQRGSFRYGYTF.

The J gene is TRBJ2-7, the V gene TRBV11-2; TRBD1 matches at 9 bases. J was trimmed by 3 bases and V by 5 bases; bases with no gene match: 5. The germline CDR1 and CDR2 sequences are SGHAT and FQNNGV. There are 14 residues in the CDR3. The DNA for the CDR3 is TGTGCCAGCAGCAACCGGGACAGGGTCTACGAGCAGTACTTC. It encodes CASSNRDRVYEQYF.

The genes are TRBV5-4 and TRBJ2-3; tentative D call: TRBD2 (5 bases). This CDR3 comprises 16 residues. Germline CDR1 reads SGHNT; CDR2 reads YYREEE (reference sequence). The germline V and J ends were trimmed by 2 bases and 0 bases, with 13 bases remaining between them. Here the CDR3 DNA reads TGTGCCAGCAGCTTAGACGGGATTACTAGCACAGATACGCAGTATTTT. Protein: CASSLDGITSTDTQYF.

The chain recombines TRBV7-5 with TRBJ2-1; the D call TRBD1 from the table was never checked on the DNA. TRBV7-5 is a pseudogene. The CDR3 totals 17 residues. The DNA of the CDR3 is TGTGTCAGAAGCTTAGTTCGCGACAGGGACTCCTACAATGAGCAGTTCTTC. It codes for CVRSLVRDRDSYNEQFF.

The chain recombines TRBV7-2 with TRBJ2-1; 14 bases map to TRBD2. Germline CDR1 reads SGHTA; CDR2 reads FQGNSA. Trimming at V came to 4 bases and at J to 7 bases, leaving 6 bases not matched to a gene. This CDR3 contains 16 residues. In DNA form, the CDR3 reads TGTGCCAGCAGCTACGACGGGACTAGCGGGAGAAATGAGCAGTTCTTC. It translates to CASSYDGTSGRNEQFF.

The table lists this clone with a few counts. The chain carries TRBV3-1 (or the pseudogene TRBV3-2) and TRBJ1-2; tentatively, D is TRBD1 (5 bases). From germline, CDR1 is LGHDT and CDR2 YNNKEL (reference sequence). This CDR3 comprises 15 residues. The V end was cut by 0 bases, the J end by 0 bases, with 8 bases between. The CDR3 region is CASSQDPGPNYGYTF. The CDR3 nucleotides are TGTGCCAGCAGCCAAGACCCAGGGCCTAACTATGGCTACACCTTC.

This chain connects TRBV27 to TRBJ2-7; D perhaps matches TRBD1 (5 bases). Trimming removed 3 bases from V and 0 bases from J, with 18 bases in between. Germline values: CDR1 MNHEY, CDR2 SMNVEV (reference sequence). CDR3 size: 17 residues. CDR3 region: CASSLSQGADSSYEQYF. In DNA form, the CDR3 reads TGTGCCAGCAGTTTGTCTCAAGGGGCGGATAGCTCCTACGAGCAGTACTTC.

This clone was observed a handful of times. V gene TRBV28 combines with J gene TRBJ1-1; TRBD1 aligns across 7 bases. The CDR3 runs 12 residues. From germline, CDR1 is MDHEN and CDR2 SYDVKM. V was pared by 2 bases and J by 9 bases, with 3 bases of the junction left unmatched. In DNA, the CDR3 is TGTGCCAGCAGTTTAAGGACAGGTAAAGCTTTCTTT. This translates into CASSLRTGKAFF.

The CDR3 sequence is CASRDRDGYTF. The CDR3 region has the DNA TGTGCCAGCAGGGACAGGGATGGCTACACCTTC. This chain uses TRBV28 with TRBJ1-2; TRBD1 matches at 8 bases. V shed 6 bases and J 6 bases; nucleotides not matched to a gene: 0. Germline values: CDR1 MDHEN, CDR2 SYDVKM. The CDR3 covers 11 residues.

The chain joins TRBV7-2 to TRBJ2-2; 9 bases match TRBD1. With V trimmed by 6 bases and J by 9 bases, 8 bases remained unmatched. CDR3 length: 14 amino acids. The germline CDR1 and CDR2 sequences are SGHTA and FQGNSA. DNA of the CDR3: TGTGCCAGCAGGAAACAGGGGGCGCAAAGGGAGCTGTTTTTT. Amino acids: CASRKQGAQRELFF.

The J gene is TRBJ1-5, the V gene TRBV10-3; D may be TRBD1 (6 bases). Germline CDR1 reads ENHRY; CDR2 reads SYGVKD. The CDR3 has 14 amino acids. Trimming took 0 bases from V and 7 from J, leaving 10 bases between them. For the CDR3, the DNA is TGTGCCATCAGTGAGTCCACAGGGCACCAGCCCCAGCATTTT. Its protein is CAISESTGHQPQHF.

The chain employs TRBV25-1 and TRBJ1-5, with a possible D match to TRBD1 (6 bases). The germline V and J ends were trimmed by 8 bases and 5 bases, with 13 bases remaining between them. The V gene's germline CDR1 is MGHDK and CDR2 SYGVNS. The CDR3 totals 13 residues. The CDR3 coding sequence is TGTGCCAGCGGGCTGACAGGTTATCAGCCCCAGCATTTT. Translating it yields CASGLTGYQPQHF. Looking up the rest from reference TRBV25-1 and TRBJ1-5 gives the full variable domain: EADIYQTPRYLVIGTGKKITLECSQTMGHDKMYWYQQDPGMELHLIHYSYGVNSTEKGDLSSESTVSRIRTEHFPLTLESARPSHTSQYLCASGLTGYQPQHFGDGTRLSIL.

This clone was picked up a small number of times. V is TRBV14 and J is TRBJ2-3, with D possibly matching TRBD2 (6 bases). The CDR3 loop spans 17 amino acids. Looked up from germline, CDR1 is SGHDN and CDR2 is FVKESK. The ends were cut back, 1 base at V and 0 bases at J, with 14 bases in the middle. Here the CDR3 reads CASSQGWISGSTDTQYF. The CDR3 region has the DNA TGTGCCAGCAGCCAAGGTTGGATTAGCGGAAGCACAGATACGCAGTATTTT.